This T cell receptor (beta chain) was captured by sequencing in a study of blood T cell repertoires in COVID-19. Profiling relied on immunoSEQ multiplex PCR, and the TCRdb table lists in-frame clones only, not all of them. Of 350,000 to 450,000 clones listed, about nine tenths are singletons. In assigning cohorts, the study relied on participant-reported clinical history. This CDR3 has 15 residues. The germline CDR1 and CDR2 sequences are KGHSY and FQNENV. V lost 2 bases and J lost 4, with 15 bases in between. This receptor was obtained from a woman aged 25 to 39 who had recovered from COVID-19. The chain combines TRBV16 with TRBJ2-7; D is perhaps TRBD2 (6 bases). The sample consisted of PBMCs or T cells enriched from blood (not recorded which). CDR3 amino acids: CASSQRGLSPYEQYF. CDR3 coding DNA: TGTGCCAGCAGCCAACGGGGGTTATCGCCTTACGAGCAGTACTTC.